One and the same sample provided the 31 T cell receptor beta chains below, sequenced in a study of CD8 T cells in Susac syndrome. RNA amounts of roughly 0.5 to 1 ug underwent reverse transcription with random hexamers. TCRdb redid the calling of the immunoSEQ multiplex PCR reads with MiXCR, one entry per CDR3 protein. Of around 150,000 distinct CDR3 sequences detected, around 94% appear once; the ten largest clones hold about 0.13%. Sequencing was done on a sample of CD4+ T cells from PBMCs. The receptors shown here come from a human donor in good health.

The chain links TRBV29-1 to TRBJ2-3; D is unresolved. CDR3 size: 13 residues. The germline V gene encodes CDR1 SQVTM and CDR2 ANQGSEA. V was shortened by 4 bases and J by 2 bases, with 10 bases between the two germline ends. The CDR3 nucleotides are TGCAGCGTTGCCCCAGGAACCACAGATACGCAGTATTTT. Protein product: CSVAPGTTDTQYF.

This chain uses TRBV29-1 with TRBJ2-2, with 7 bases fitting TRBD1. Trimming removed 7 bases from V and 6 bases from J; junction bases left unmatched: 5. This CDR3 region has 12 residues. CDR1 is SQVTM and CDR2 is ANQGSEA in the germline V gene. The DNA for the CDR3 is TGCAGCGGGTACAGGGGCTCCGGGGAGCTGTTTTTT. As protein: CSGYRGSGELFF.

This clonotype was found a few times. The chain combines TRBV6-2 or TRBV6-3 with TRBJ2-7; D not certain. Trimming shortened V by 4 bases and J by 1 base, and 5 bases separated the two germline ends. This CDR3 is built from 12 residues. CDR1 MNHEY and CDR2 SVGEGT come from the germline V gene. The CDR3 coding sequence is TGTGCCAGCAGTTCGACATCCTACGAGCAGTACTTC. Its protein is CASSSTSYEQYF.

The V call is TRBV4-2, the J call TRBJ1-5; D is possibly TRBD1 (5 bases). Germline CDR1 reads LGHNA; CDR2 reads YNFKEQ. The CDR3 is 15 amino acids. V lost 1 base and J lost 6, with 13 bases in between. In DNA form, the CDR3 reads TGTGCCAGCAGCCAAGGAGGACATTCGGTTCAGCCCCAGCATTTT. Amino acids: CASSQGGHSVQPQHF.

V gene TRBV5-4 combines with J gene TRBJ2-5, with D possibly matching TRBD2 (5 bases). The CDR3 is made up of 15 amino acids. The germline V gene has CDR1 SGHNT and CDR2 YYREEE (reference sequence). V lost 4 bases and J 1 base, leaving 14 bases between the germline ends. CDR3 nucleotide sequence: TGTGCCAGCAGCCCTCCCGGGCGGGCCCAAGAGACCCAGTACTTC. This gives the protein CASSPPGRAQETQYF.

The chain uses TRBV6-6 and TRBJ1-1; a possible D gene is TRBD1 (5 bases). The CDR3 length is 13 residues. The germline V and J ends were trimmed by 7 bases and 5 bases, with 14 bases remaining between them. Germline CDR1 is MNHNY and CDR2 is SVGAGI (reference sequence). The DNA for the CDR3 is TGTGCCAGCAAAACAGGAGGGGAGACTGAAGCTTTCTTT. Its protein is CASKTGGETEAFF.

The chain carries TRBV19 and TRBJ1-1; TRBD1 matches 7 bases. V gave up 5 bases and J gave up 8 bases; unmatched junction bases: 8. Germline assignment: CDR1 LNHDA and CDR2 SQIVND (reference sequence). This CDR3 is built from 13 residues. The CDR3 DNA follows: TGTGCCAGTAGTGTTACAGGGGACATCGAAGCTTTCTTT. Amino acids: CASSVTGDIEAFF. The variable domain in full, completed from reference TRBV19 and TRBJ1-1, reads DGGITQSPKYLFRKEGQNVTLSCEQNLNHDAMYWYRQDPGQGLRLIYYSQIVNDFQKGDIAEGYSVSREKKESFPLTVTSAQKNPTAFYLCASSVTGDIEAFFGQGTRLTVV.

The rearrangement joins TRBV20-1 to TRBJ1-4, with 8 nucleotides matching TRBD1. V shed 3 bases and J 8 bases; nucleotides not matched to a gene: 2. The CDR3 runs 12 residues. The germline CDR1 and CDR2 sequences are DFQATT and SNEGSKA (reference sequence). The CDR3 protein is CSARGTGEKLFF. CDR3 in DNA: TGCAGTGCTAGGGGGACAGGCGAAAAACTGTTTTTT.

The CDR3 loop reads CASSPSGRGENTQYF. The CDR3 DNA is TGTGCCAGCAGTCCCTCGGGACGAGGCGAGAATACGCAGTATTTT. This chain links TRBV6-5 with TRBJ2-3, with D possibly being TRBD1 or TRBD2 (5 bases each). V was cut by 5 bases and J by 7 bases, with 19 bases left in between. This CDR3 has 15 residues. The V gene's germline CDR1 is MNHEY and CDR2 SVGAGI.

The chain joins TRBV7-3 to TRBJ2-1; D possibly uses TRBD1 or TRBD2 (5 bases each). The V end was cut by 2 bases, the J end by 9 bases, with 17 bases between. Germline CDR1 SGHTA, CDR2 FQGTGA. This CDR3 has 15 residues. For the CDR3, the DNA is TGTGCCAGCAGCTTAGGGGGAACAGAGTTAGGTGAGCAGTTCTTC. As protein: CASSLGGTELGEQFF.

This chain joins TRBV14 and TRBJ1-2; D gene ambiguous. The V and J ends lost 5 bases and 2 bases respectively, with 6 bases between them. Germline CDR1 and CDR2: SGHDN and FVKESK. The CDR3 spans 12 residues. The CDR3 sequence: CASSALNYGYTF. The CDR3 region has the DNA TGTGCCAGCAGCGCCCTAAACTATGGCTACACCTTC.

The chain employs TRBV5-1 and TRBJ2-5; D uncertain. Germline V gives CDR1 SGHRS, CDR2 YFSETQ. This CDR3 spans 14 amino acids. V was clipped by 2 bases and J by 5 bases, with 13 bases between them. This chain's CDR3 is CASSLLGSGETQYF. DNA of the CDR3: TGCGCCAGCAGCTTACTCGGGTCCGGCGAGACCCAGTACTTC.

In DNA form, the CDR3 reads TGCAGTGGATCGGGGCCGGGAGGCTACACCTTC. Residues: CSGSGPGGYTF. The V call is TRBV20-1, the J call TRBJ1-2; a weak D match, TRBD1 (5 bases). The CDR3 covers 11 residues. In germline, CDR1 is DFQATT, CDR2 SNEGSKA (reference sequence). V was clipped by 7 bases and J by 8 bases, with 14 bases between them.

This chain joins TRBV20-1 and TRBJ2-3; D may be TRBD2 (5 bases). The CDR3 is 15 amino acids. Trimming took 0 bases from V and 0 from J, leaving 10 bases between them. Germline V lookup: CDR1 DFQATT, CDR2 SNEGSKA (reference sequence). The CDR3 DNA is TGCAGTGCTAGAGATACCCGGACTAGCACAGATACGCAGTATTTT. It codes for CSARDTRTSTDTQYF.

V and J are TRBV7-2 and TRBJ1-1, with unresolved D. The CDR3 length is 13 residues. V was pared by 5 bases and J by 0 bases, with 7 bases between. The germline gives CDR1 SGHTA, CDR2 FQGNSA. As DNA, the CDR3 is TGTGCCAGCAGCCCCCGACTGAACACTGAAGCTTTCTTT. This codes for CASSPRLNTEAFF.

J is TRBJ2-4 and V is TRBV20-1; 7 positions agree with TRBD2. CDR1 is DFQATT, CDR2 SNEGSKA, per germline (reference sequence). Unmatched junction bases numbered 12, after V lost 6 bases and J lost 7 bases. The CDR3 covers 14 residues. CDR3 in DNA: TGCAGTGCACTAAAGAGCCCAGCGGGGAACATTCAGTACTTC. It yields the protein CSALKSPAGNIQYF.

CDR3 in amino acids: CAIGRGKSPLHF. As DNA, the CDR3 is TGTGCCATAGGCCGTGGGAAGTCACCCCTCCACTTT. This sequence joins TRBV6-2 or TRBV6-3 and TRBJ1-6; D uncertain. CDR1 is MNHEY, CDR2 SVGEGT, per germline. V lost 10 bases and J 10 bases, leaving 14 bases between the germline ends. This CDR3 contains 12 residues.

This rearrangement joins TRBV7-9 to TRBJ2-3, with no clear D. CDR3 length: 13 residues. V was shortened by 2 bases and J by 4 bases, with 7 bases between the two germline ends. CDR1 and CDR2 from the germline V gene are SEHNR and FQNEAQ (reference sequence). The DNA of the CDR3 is TGTGCCAGCAGCTTATCGACTGCAGATACGCAGTATTTT. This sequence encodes CASSLSTADTQYF.

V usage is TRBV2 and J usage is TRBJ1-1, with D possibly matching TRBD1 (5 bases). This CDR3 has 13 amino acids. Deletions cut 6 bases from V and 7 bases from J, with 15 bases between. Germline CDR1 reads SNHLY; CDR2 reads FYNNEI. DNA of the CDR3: TGTGCCAGCAGCCAAATTTGGGGGGGTGAAGCTTTCTTT. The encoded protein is CASSQIWGGEAFF.

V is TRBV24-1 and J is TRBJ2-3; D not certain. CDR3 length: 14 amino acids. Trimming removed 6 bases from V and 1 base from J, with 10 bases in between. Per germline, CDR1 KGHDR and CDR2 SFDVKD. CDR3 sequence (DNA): TGTGCCACCAGTCGGCAGCTCGGCACAGATACGCAGTATTTT. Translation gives CATSRQLGTDTQYF.

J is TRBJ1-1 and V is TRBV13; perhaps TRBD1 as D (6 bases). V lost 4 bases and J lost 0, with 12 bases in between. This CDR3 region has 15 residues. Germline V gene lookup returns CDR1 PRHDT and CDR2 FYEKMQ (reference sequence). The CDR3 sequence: CASSSYRDMNTEAFF. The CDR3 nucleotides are TGTGCCAGCAGCTCATACAGGGATATGAACACTGAAGCTTTCTTT.

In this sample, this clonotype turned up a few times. The CDR3 spells CASSALAGGTDTQYF. The CDR3 nucleotides read TGTGCCAGCAGTGCCCTAGCCGGGGGCACAGATACGCAGTATTTT. V gene TRBV6-4 combines with J gene TRBJ2-3; a possible D gene is TRBD2 (5 bases). This CDR3 has 15 amino acids. Germline assignment: CDR1 MRHNA and CDR2 SNTAGT. V was clipped by 4 bases and J by 1 base, with 12 bases between them.

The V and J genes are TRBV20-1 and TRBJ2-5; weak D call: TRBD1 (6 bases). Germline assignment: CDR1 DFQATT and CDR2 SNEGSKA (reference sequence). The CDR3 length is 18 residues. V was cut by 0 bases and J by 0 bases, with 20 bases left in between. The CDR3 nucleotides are TGCAGTGCTAGAGATCCCCACTTACAGGGAGCGTACCAAGAGACCCAGTACTTC. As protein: CSARDPHLQGAYQETQYF.

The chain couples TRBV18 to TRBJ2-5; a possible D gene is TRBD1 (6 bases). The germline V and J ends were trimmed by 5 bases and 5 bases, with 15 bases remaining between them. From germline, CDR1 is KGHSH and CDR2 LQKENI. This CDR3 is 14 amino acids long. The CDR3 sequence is CASSYPTGTETQYF. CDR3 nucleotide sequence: TGTGCCAGCTCATATCCCACAGGGACGGAGACCCAGTACTTC.

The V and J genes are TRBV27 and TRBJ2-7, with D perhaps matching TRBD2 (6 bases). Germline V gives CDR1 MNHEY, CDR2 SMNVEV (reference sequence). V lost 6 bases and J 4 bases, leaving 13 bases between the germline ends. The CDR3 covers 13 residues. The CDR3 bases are TGTGCCAGCAGAGGGACTGTAAAGTACGAGCAGTACTTC. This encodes CASRGTVKYEQYF.

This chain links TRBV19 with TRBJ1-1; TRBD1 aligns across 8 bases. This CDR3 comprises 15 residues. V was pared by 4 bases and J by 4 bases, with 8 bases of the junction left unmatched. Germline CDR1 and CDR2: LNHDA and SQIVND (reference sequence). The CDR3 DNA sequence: TGTGCCAGTAGTAGGGCAGGGGGCTCGGGCACTGAAGCTTTCTTT. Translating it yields CASSRAGGSGTEAFF.

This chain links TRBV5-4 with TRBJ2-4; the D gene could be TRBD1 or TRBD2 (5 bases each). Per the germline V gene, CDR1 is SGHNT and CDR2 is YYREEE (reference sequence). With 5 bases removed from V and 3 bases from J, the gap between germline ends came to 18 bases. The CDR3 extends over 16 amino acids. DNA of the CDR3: TGTGCCAGCAGTCCCGGGGCCTCGGTCGTCAAAAACATTCAGTACTTC. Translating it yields CASSPGASVVKNIQYF.

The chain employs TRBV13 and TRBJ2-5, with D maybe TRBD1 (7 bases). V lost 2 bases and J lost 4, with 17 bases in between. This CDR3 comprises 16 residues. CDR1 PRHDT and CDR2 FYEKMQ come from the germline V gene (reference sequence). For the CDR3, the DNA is TGTGCCAGCAGCTTATTCGCAGGGGGAGGAGCAGAGACCCAGTACTTC. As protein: CASSLFAGGGAETQYF.

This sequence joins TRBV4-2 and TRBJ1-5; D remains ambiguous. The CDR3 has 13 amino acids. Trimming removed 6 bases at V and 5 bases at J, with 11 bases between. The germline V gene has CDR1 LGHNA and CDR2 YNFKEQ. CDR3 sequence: CASSHSGDQPQHF. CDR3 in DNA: TGTGCCAGCAGTCACAGCGGGGATCAGCCCCAGCATTTT.

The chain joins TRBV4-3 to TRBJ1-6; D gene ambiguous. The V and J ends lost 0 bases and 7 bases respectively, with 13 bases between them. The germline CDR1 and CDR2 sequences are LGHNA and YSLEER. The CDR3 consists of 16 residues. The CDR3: CASSQDPQTQNSPLHF. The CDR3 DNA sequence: TGCGCCAGCAGCCAAGATCCGCAGACGCAGAATTCACCCCTCCACTTT.

The CDR3 nucleotides are TGCAGCGTTGAAATTGGGCGAGGGGAGACCCAGTACTTC. It codes for CSVEIGRGETQYF. The V gene is TRBV29-1, the J gene TRBJ2-5; weak D call: TRBD2 (5 bases). With 2 bases removed from V and 5 bases from J, the gap between germline ends came to 12 bases. CDR3 length: 13 amino acids. CDR1 is SQVTM and CDR2 is ANQGSEA in the germline V gene.